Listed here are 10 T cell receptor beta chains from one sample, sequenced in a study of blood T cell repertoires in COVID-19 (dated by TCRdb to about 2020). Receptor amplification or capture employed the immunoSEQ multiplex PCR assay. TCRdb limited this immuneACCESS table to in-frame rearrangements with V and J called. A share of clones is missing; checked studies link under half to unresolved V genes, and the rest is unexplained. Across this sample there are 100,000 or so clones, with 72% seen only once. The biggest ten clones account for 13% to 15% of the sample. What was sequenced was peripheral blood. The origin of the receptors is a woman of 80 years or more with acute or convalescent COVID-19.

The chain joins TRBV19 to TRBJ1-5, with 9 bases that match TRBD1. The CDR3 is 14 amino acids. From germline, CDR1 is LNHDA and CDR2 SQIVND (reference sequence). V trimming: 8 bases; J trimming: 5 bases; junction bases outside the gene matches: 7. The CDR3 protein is CASRTGTGYQPQHF. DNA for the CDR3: TGTGCCAGTCGGACCGGGACAGGGTATCAGCCCCAGCATTTT.

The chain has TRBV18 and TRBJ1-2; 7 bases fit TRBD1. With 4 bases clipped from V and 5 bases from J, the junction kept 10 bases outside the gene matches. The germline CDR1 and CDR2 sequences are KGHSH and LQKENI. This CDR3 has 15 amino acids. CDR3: CASSRSAGTVYGYTF. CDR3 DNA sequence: TGTGCCAGCTCACGATCCGCCGGGACAGTATATGGCTACACCTTC.

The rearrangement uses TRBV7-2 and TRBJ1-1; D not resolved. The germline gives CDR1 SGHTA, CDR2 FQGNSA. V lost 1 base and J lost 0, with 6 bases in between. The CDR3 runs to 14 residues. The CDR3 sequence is CASSLGGVNTEAFF. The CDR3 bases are TGTGCCAGCAGCTTAGGAGGAGTGAACACTGAAGCTTTCTTT.

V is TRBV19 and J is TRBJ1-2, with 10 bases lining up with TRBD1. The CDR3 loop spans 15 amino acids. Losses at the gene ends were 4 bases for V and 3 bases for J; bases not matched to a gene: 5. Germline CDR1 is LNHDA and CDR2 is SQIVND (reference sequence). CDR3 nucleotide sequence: TGTGCCAGTAGTACCGCTGGGACAGGGGACTATGGCTACACCTTC. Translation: CASSTAGTGDYGYTF. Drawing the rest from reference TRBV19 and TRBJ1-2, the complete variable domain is DGGITQSPKYLFRKEGQNVTLSCEQNLNHDAMYWYRQDPGQGLRLIYYSQIVNDFQKGDIAEGYSVSREKKESFPLTVTSAQKNPTAFYLCASSTAGTGDYGYTFGSGTRLTVV.

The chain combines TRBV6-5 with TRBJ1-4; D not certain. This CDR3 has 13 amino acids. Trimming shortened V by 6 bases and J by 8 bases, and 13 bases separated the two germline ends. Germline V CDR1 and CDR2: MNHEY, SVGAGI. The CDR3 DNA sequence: TGTGCCAGCAGGCTAGAATCGGGAGAAAAACTGTTTTTT. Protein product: CASRLESGEKLFF.

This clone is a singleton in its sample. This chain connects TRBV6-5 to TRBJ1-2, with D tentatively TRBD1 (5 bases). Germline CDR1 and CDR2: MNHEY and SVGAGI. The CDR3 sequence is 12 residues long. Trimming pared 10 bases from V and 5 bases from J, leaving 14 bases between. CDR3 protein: CATFRARYGYTF. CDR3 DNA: TGTGCCACCTTCAGGGCGAGGTATGGCTACACCTTC.

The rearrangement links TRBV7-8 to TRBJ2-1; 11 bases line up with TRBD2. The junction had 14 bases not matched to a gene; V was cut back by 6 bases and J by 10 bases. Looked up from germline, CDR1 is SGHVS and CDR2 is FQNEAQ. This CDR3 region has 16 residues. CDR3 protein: CASRAWVTSGVGEQFF. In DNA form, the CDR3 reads TGTGCCAGCAGAGCCTGGGTGACTAGCGGGGTAGGAGAGCAGTTCTTC.

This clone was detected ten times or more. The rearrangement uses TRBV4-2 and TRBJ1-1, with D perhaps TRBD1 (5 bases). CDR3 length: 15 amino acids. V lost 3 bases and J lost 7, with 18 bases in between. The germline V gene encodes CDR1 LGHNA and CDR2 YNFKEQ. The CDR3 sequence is CASSQSLGGYDEAFF. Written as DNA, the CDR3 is TGTGCCAGCAGCCAGTCCTTGGGGGGATATGATGAAGCTTTCTTT.

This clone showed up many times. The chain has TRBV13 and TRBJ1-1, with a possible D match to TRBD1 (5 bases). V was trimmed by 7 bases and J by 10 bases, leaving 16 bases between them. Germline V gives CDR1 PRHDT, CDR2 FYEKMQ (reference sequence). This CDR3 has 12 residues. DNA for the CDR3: TGTGCCAGCACGGGGGGGTTTTCTGGAGCTTTCTTT. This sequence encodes CASTGGFSGAFF.

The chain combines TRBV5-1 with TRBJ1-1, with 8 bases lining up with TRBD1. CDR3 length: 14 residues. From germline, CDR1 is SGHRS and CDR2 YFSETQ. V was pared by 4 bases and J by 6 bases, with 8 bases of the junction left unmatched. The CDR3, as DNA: TGCGCCAGCAGCAGGGGACAGGTCAGCGCTGAAGCTTTCTTT. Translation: CASSRGQVSAEAFF.